This T cell receptor (beta chain) was obtained from a study of human T cells and chemical hapten exposure. Across the study: Chiefly female patients presented with alopecia areata, totalis or universalis.

V was pared by 5 bases and J by 1 base, with 15 bases between. The germline V gene has CDR1 MNHEY and CDR2 SVGAGI. The CDR3 length is 15 residues. Separate cDNA molecules received unique molecular identifiers, which the library attached to them. Using its own MiXCR run on the RACE reads, TCRdb lists one record per CDR3 protein. This sample has more than 150,000 distinct CDR3 sequences; roughly 15% occur once, and the top ten carry 1.7%. A note on this clonotype: Its matching antigen is unknown.

Study-level points and caveats: Compared to controls, expanded TCRs made significantly more large clusters of similar CDR3s.

Documented time point: patch test 1, 2 weeks after DPC sensitization. Treatment in this sample: therapeutic diphenylcyclopropenone sensitization with weekly scalp DPC. The V call is TRBV6-5, the J call TRBJ2-7; D perhaps matches TRBD1 (5 bases). Sequencing was performed on whole blood, taken in connection with sensitization to the hapten diphenylcyclopropenone (DPC). This clonotype was obtained from a woman aged 30 to 39 with alopecia areata. Some clones in this sample may be carry-over from other donors' samples. The CDR3 here is CASSQLGAGSYEQYF. In DNA, the CDR3 is TGTGCCAGCAGTCAGCTTGGGGCTGGATCCTACGAGCAGTACTTC.